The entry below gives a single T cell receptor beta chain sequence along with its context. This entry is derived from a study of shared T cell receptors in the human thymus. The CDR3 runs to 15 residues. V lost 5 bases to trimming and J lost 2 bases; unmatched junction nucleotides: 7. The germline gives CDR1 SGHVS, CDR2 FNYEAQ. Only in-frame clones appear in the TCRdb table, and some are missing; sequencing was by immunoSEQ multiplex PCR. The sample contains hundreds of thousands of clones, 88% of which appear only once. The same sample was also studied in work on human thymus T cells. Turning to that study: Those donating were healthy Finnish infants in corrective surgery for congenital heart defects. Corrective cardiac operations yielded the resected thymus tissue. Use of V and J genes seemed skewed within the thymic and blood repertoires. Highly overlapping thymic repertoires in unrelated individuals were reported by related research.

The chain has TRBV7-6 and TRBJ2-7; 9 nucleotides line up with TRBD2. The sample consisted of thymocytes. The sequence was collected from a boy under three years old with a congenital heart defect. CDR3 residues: CASSPGLAGPYEQYF. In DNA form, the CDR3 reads TGTGCCAGCAGCCCGGGACTAGCAGGACCCTACGAGCAGTACTTC.